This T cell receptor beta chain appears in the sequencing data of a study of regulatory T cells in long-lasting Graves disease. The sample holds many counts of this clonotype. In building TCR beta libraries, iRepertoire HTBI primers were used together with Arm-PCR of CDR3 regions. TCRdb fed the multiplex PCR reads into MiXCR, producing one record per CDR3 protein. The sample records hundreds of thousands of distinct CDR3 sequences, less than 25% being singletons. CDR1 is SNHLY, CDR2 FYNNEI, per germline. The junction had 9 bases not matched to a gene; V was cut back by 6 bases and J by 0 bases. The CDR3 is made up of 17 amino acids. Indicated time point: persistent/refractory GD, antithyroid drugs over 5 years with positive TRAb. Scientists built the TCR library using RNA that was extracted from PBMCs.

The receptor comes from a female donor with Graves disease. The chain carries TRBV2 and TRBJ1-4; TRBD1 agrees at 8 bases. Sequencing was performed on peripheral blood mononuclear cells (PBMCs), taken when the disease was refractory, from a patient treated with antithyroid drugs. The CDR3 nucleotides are TGTGCCAGCAGCAAGGACAGGGCGATTGCAACTAATGAAAAACTGTTTTTT. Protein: CASSKDRAIATNEKLFF.